These 3 T cell receptor beta chains share one sample of origin, sequenced in a study of CD4 and CD8 cells across lung adenocarcinoma regions. TCRdb reprocessed the PCR reads with MiXCR, giving one entry per CDR3 protein. Of under 13,000 distinct CDR3 sequences in the sample, around half are singletons; the top ten hold 15% to 20%. The sequenced sample consisted of CD4+ T cells from the center of a lung tumor. All receptors derive from a male donor with lung adenocarcinoma. The CD4 and CD8 labels of this study may be unreliable.

The chain uses TRBV6-1 and TRBJ2-3; possibly TRBD2 for D (7 bases). TRBJ2-7 matches the DNA end more closely, so the J call is doubtful. This CDR3 is built from 16 residues. Per the germline V gene, CDR1 is MNHNS and CDR2 is SASEGT. CDR3 in amino acids: CASRGAGGRDKDTQYF. CDR3 in DNA: TGTGCCAGCAGGGGAGCCGGGGGGCGTGACAAAGATACGCAGTACTTC.

This clonotype is a singleton in its sample. The rearrangement links TRBV6-1 to TRBJ2-4; 13 bases agree with TRBD2. Germline trimming cut 3 bases from V and 5 bases from J; bases unmatched to any gene: 1. This CDR3 comprises 15 residues. Germline CDR1 is MNHNS and CDR2 is SASEGT. CDR3 sequence reads: CASSETSGGQNIQYF. CDR3 bases: TGTGCCAGCAGTGAGACTAGCGGGGGGCAAAACATTCAGTACTTC.

Turning to this clonotype: Germline is not matched at one junction end, which may reflect a read error. The J gene is TRBJ2-1, the V gene TRBV6-1; a possible D gene is TRBD2 (6 bases). CDR1 is MNHNS and CDR2 is SASEGT in the germline V gene. The CDR3 loop spans 13 amino acids. CDR3 nucleotide sequence: TGTGCCAGCAGTGAAGCGGCGGGACTGGCGGAGTACTTC. This codes for CASSEAAGLAEYF.